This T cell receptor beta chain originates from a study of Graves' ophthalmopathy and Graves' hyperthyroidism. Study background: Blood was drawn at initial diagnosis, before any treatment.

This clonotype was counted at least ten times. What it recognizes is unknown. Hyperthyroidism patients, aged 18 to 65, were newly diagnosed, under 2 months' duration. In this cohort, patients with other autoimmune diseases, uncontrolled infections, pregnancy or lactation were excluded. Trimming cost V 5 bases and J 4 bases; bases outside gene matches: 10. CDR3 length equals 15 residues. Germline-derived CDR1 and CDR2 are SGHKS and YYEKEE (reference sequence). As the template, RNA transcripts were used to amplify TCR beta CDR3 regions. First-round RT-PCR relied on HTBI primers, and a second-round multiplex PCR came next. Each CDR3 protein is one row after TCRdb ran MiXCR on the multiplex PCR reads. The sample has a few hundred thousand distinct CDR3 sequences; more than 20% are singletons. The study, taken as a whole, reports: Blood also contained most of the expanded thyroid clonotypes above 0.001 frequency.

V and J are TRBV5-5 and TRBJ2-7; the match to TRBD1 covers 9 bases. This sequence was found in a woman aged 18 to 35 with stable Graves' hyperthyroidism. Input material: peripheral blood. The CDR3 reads CASRPTGTGIYEQYF. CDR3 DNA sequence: TGTGCCAGCAGGCCCACCGGGACAGGGATATACGAGCAGTACTTC.